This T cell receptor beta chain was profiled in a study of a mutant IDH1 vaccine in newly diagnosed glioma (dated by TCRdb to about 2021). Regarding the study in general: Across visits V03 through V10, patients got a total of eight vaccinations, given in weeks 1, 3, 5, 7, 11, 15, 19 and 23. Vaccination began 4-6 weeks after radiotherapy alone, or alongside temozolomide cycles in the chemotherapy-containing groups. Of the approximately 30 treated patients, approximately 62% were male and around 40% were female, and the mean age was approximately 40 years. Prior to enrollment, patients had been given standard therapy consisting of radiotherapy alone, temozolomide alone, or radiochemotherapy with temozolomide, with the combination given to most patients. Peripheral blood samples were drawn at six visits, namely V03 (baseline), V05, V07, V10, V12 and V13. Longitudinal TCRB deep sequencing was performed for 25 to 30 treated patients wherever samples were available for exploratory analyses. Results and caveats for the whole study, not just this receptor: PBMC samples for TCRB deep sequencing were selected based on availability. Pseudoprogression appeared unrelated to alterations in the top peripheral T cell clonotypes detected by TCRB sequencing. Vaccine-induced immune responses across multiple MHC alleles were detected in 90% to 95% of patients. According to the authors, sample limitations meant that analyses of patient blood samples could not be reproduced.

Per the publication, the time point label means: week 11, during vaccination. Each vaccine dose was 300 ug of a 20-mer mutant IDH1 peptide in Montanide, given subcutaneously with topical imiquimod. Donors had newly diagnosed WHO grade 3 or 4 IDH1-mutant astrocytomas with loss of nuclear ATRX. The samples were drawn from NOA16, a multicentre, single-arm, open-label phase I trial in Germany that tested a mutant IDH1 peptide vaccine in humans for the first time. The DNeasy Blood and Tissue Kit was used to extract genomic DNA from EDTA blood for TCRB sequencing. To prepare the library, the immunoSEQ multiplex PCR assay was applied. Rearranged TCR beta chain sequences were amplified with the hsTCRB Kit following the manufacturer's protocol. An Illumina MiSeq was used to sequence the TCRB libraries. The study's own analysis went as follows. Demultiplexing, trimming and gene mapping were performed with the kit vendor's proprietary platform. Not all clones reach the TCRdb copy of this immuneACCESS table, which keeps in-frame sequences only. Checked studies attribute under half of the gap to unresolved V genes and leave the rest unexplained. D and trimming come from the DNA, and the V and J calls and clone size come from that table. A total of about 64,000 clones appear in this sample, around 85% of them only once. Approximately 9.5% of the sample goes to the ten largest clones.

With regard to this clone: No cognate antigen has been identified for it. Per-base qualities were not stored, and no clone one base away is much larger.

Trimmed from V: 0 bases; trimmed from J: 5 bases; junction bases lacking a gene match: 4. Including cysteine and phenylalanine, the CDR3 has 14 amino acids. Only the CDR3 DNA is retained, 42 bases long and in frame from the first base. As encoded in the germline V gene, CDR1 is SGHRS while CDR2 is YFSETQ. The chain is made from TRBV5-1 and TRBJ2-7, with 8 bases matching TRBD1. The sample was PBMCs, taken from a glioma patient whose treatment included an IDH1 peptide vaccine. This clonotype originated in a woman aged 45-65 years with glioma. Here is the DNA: TGCGCCAGCAGCTTGGGGACAGGGCAGGACGAGCAGTACTTC. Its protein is CASSLGTGQDEQYF. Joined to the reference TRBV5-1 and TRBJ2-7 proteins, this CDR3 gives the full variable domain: KAGVTQTPRYLIKTRGQQVTLSCSPISGHRSVSWYQQTPGQGLQFLFEYFSETQRNKGNFPGRFSGRQFSNSRSEMNVSTLELGDSALYLCASSLGTGQDEQYFGPGTRLTVT.